This T cell receptor beta chain appears in the sequencing data of a study of blood T cells in healthy people across ages. This clonotype occurred a few times. A second PCR, run for about 7 to 11 cycles, used a sample-barcoded 5' primer plus a J-beta primer mix. The authors tagged each cDNA molecule using a template-switch adaptor with 12 random nucleotides. MiXCR, run by TCRdb on the 5' RACE reads, gives a single entry per CDR3 protein. The sample consists of about 720,000 distinct CDR3 sequences, around a fifth of them appearing once. The sequence was collected from a man aged 70-80 years in good health. The sample taken for sequencing was blood.

The CDR3 is CSARGGSGRGLTVNGELFF. The CDR3 bases are TGCAGTGCTAGAGGGGGGAGCGGCAGGGGTTTAACGGTTAACGGGGAGCTGTTTTTT. This rearrangement joins TRBV20-1 to TRBJ2-2, with a weak D call TRBD1 (6 bases). The CDR3 runs 19 residues. CDR1 and CDR2 (germline): DFQATT, SNEGSKA (reference sequence). Trimming took 1 base from V and 7 from J, leaving 28 bases between them.